The 19 T cell receptor beta chains below all came from one sample that was sequenced in a study of response to subunit inactivated influenza vaccine. TCRdb called the RT-PCR reads again in MiXCR, with one record for every CDR3 protein. The sample records 860,000 or so distinct CDR3 sequences, over 20% being singletons. Sequenced here: PBMCs from blood, sampled around 5 days after vaccination. The receptors come from a man aged 50-59 years who received an inactivated influenza vaccine.

The sample holds a few counts of this clonotype. The genes are TRBV2 and TRBJ2-1, with TRBD2 identical over 11 bases. Trimming cost V 0 bases and J 6 bases; bases outside gene matches: 4. Germline loops: CDR1 SNHLY, CDR2 FYNNEI. There are 16 residues in the CDR3. CDR3 sequence reads: CASSEARGTSGNEQFF. CDR3 nucleotide sequence: TGTGCCAGCAGTGAAGCGAGGGGGACTAGCGGCAATGAGCAGTTCTTC.

This clonotype turned up a few times. The rearrangement joins TRBV6-5 to TRBJ2-7; TRBD2 matches 9 bases. Germline V gene lookup returns CDR1 MNHEY and CDR2 SVGAGI. Trimming cost V 2 bases and J 7 bases; bases outside gene matches: 9. The CDR3 is 15 residues long. This chain's CDR3 is CASSYGAGGPLEQYF. Here the CDR3 DNA reads TGTGCCAGCAGTTACGGGGCGGGGGGGCCTCTTGAGCAGTACTTC.

This sequence joins TRBV5-1 and TRBJ2-7, with TRBD2 identical over 11 bases. Trimming cost V 2 bases and J 5 bases; bases outside gene matches: 3. Germline-derived CDR1 and CDR2 are SGHRS and YFSETQ. CDR3 length: 14 amino acids. The CDR3 region has the DNA TGCGCCAGCAGCTTTAGCGGGAGGGCCGACGAGCAGTACTTC. Translated: CASSFSGRADEQYF. Complete variable domain (other parts from reference TRBV5-1 and TRBJ2-7): KAGVTQTPRYLIKTRGQQVTLSCSPISGHRSVSWYQQTPGQGLQFLFEYFSETQRNKGNFPGRFSGRQFSNSRSEMNVSTLELGDSALYLCASSFSGRADEQYFGPGTRLTVT.

This clonotype was observed once. The rearrangement links TRBV10-3 to TRBJ1-3; D unclear. V lost 8 bases to trimming and J lost 4 bases, with 9 bases between them. The germline gives CDR1 ENHRY, CDR2 SYGVKD. CDR3 length: 12 residues. In DNA, the CDR3 is TGTGCCATCGGGCTTGGGGGAAACACCATATATTTT. It yields the protein CAIGLGGNTIYF.

This clonotype was seen only a few times. This sequence joins TRBV12-3 or TRBV12-4 and TRBJ2-2; D possibly uses TRBD1 or TRBD2 (5 bases each). V was clipped by 4 bases and J by 10 bases, with 13 bases between them. The CDR3 consists of 13 residues. CDR3 DNA sequence: TGTGCCAGCAGTTCGAGGGACGGCGCGGAGCTGTTTTTT. Encoded protein: CASSSRDGAELFF.

The table lists this clonotype with a few counts. DNA of the CDR3: TGCGCCAGCAGCGGGGGACAGTCAGATACGCAGTATTTT. This sequence encodes CASSGGQSDTQYF. The gene calls are TRBV5-1 and TRBJ2-3; 7 bases line up with TRBD1. Trimming took 4 bases from V and 4 from J; bases not matched to a gene: 3. Germline assignment: CDR1 SGHRS and CDR2 YFSETQ. CDR3 size: 13 residues.

This clonotype showed up many times. The rearrangement uses TRBV12-3 or TRBV12-4 and TRBJ1-3; D uncertain. The length of the CDR3 is 16 residues. Trimming took 4 bases from V and 0 from J, leaving 13 bases between them. CDR3 sequence reads: CASSSSRILSGNTIYF. CDR3 nucleotide sequence: TGTGCCAGCAGTTCGAGCCGCATACTCTCTGGAAACACCATATATTTT.

This clonotype showed up just once. The rearrangement links TRBV25-1 to TRBJ1-2; 7 bases match TRBD1. The CDR3 runs to 13 residues. J was trimmed by 8 bases and V by 5 bases; bases with no gene match: 8. Germline CDR1 is MGHDK and CDR2 is SYGVNS. CDR3 nucleotides: TGTGCCAGCAGTCCCGACAGGGATGGGGGCTACACCTTC. This codes for CASSPDRDGGYTF.

This clonotype was recorded many times. This chain connects TRBV12-3 or TRBV12-4 to TRBJ2-3; the D gene is possibly TRBD2 (6 bases). The CDR3 consists of 12 residues. The germline V and J ends were trimmed by 5 bases and 8 bases, with 11 bases remaining between them. The DNA of the CDR3 is TGTGCCAGCAGTGCGGAGGGGCTTACGCAGTATTTT. Its translation: CASSAEGLTQYF.

The chain uses TRBV7-2 and TRBJ1-6; D gene ambiguous. V shed 1 base and J shed 3 bases, with 7 bases lying between them. The CDR3 runs 15 residues. Germline loops: CDR1 SGHTA, CDR2 FQGNSA. For the CDR3, the DNA is TGTGCCAGCAGCTTAGGGGGTCTCTATAATTCACCCCTCCACTTT. This codes for CASSLGGLYNSPLHF.

J is TRBJ2-6 and V is TRBV2, with 8 nucleotides matching TRBD2. The CDR3 is made up of 19 amino acids. Germline CDR1 is SNHLY and CDR2 is FYNNEI. J gave up 0 bases and V 6 bases, and 13 bases lay outside the gene matches. CDR3 protein: CASSPGLGGKDSGANVLTF. Here the CDR3 DNA reads TGTGCCAGCAGCCCGGGACTAGGAGGGAAGGACTCTGGGGCCAACGTCCTGACTTTC.

This clonotype was picked up a small number of times. V and J are TRBV6-2 or TRBV6-3 and TRBJ2-1, with 7 nucleotides matching TRBD2. The V and J ends lost 3 bases and 2 bases, in that order; junction bases with no gene match: 4. The CDR3 spans 15 residues. From germline, CDR1 is MNHEY and CDR2 SVGEGT. The CDR3: CASSYGLDPYNEQFF. In DNA form, the CDR3 reads TGTGCCAGCAGTTATGGACTAGACCCCTACAATGAGCAGTTCTTC.

The chain carries TRBV7-2 and TRBJ2-7; 9 nucleotides align to TRBD2. The CDR3 totals 16 residues. The V gene's germline CDR1 is SGHTA and CDR2 FQGNSA. The J segment lost 7 bases and the V segment lost 5 bases, leaving 15 bases of the junction unmatched. CDR3 region: CASSLGVSGRSGEQYF. The CDR3 bases are TGTGCCAGCAGCCTAGGGGTTAGCGGGAGATCGGGAGAGCAGTACTTC.

The chain carries TRBV18 and TRBJ1-2, with TRBD1 matching over 7 bases. The CDR3 sequence is 14 residues long. Per the germline V gene, CDR1 is KGHSH and CDR2 is LQKENI. The V gene end was trimmed by 1 base and the J gene end by 7 bases; junction bases not matched to a gene: 6. The CDR3 DNA is TGTGCCAGCTCACCACAGGGACAGCTTCCTGGCTACACCTTC. Its protein is CASSPQGQLPGYTF.

The rearrangement joins TRBV7-2 to TRBJ2-7; D is undetermined. V gave up 2 bases and J gave up 2 bases, with 13 bases separating them. Per the germline V gene, CDR1 is SGHTA and CDR2 is FQGNSA. The CDR3 runs 15 residues. In nucleotides, the CDR3 is TGTGCCAGCAGCTTATATTCCGCGGTGACCTACGAGCAGTACTTC. Its translation is CASSLYSAVTYEQYF.

At least ten counts were recorded for this clonotype. The V and J genes are TRBV7-8 and TRBJ2-2; either TRBD1 or TRBD2 may fit D (5 bases each). V was shortened by 1 base and J by 4 bases, with 10 bases between the two germline ends. The CDR3 consists of 15 residues. CDR1 is SGHVS and CDR2 is FQNEAQ in the germline V gene. CDR3 sequence: CASSLGGAFTGELFF. The DNA for the CDR3 is TGTGCCAGCAGCTTAGGAGGGGCGTTCACCGGGGAGCTGTTTTTT.

In the case of this clonotype: This sequence may be a read error, since a much larger clone differs from it by one base. The V gene is TRBV12-3 or TRBV12-4, the J gene TRBJ2-7; D might be TRBD2 (5 bases). With 6 bases removed from V and 2 bases from J, the gap between germline ends came to 8 bases. The CDR3 extends over 12 amino acids. In nucleotides, the CDR3 is TGTGCCAGCAGCGCGGAGGCCTACGAGCAGTACTTC. Translation gives CASSAEAYEQYF.

This clonotype has just a few counts. The chain joins TRBV5-1 to TRBJ2-1, with 12 bases fitting TRBD2. V lost 3 bases to trimming and J lost 5 bases; unmatched junction nucleotides: 12. The CDR3 is 18 residues long. Germline V CDR1 and CDR2: SGHRS, YFSETQ. The CDR3 nucleotides are TGCGCCAGCAGCTCTAAGGTGGCTAGCGGGAGGGTCGACAATGAGCAGTTCTTC. This encodes CASSSKVASGRVDNEQFF.

DNA for the CDR3: TGTGCCAGCGACTCCTTACCGTCTGGAAACACCATATATTTT. Its translation is CASDSLPSGNTIYF. The chain joins TRBV12-3 or TRBV12-4 to TRBJ1-3, with D unresolved. The CDR3 totals 14 residues. Trimming left V 8 bases short and J 1 base short, with 12 bases between.